This is a list of T cell receptor beta chains from one sample in a study of blood T cell repertoires in COVID-19. Measured with immunoSEQ multiplex PCR; TCRdb has only the in-frame clones, and not every one. Of about 270,000 clones in the sample, approximately 86% were seen once. The sequenced material came from peripheral blood. These TCRs come from a woman aged 65 to 85 with COVID-19, enrolled during active disease. Each CDR3 is given with its conserved first and last residue.

v_call: TRBV28
cdr3_aa: CASTLTSGAGQYF

v_call: TRBV5-1
cdr3_aa: CASSLRGRGALNTEAFF

v_call: TRBV7-2
cdr3_aa: CASSLDGGTNEKLFF

v_call: TRBV5-1
cdr3_aa: CASSRDRGEDTIYF

v_call: TRBV27
cdr3_aa: CASSPNSGRPFNEQFF

v_call: TRBV19
cdr3_aa: CASNIRPGNTIYF

v_call: TRBV5-1
cdr3_aa: CASSPGWERVNTEAFF

v_call: TRBV3-1/TRBV3-2
cdr3_aa: CASSPTGGPRKETQYF

v_call: TRBV6-2/TRBV6-3
cdr3_aa: CASSSTGDTQYF

v_call: TRBV7-9
cdr3_aa: CASHRDTEAFF

v_call: TRBV7-2
cdr3_aa: CASSSLGLAGGSEQFF

v_call: TRBV4-3
cdr3_aa: CASSPGRGTEAFF

v_call: TRBV27
cdr3_aa: CASSSTGGGYGYTF

v_call: TRBV5-1
cdr3_aa: CASSLEGPTVRGETQYF

v_call: TRBV19
cdr3_aa: CASRATPGTGNQPQHF

v_call: TRBV18
cdr3_aa: CASSPGTGTDTQYF

v_call: TRBV11-2
cdr3_aa: CASSSPGGVYNEQFF

v_call: TRBV5-4
cdr3_aa: CASSALPNSNYGYTF

v_call: TRBV6-5
cdr3_aa: CASRREGFRISPLHF

v_call: TRBV6-6
cdr3_aa: CASSRDSTEETQYF

v_call: TRBV5-1
cdr3_aa: CASSSTRGFTGELFF

v_call: TRBV10-3
cdr3_aa: CAISNERGAREQYF

v_call: TRBV3-1/TRBV3-2
cdr3_aa: CASSQEPGRGNTEAFF

v_call: TRBV5-1
cdr3_aa: CASSPLVVAPHEQYF

v_call: TRBV5-1
cdr3_aa: CASTESGRGNSPLHF

v_call: TRBV9
cdr3_aa: CASSVGSGQTDTQYF

v_call: TRBV2
cdr3_aa: CASSGTTNPQETQYF

v_call: TRBV6-6
cdr3_aa: CASRQGQGAAAFF

v_call: TRBV7-9
cdr3_aa: CASRRTGRDTEAFF

v_call: TRBV9
cdr3_aa: CASSYVGADSPLHF

v_call: TRBV5-6
cdr3_aa: CATSGRMTNYGYTF

v_call: TRBV5-1
cdr3_aa: CASSFGQGGNTIYF

v_call: TRBV18
cdr3_aa: CASSPQQWYEQYF

v_call: TRBV18
cdr3_aa: CASSPRDSVNEQFF

v_call: TRBV5-3
cdr3_aa: CARSPQSTPATSYEQYF

v_call: TRBV6-5
cdr3_aa: CASRGTGSQAYGYTF

v_call: TRBV2
cdr3_aa: CASTMGGYYGYTF

v_call: TRBV7-2
cdr3_aa: CASSLKGATEAFF

v_call: TRBV27
cdr3_aa: CASSLTTPTGELFF